This paragraph reports one T cell receptor (beta chain). Its target is unknown. Data came from immunoSEQ multiplex PCR; TCRdb stores just in-frame clones and leaves some out. The sample includes around 36,000 clones, under 85% of them seen just once. The sample belongs to a study of OX40 agonist ivuxolimab in advanced cancers. In the study overall: The study treated patients with ivuxolimab, an agonistic anti-OX40 (CD134) antibody. Dose-escalation patients' cancers were hepatocellular carcinoma, melanoma, renal cell or head and neck cancer. Partial responses were achieved by three patients: one hepatocellular carcinoma, two cutaneous melanoma.

Findings and limits, study-wide: On average, CD8+ T cells had more expanded clones than CD4+.

This CDR3 contains 14 residues. V dropped 0 bases and J dropped 4 bases, with 11 bases sitting between them. Germline values: CDR1 SGHNT, CDR2 YYREEE (reference sequence). The material sequenced was CD4+ or CD8+ T cells sorted from blood, taken in a trial of the OX40 agonist ivuxolimab. The V gene is TRBV5-4, the J gene TRBJ2-7; D gene uncertain. This receptor was identified in an adult with an advanced solid tumor such as melanoma, head and neck, liver or kidney cancer. The CDR3 spells CASSLDYLAYEQYF. DNA for the CDR3: TGTGCCAGCAGCTTGGATTACCTGGCGTACGAGCAGTACTTC.